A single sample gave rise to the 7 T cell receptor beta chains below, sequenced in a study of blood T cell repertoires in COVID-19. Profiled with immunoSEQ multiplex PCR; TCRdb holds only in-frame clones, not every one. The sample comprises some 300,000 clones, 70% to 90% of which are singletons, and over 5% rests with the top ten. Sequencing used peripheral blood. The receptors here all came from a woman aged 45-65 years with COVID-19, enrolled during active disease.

CDR3 region: CASSDRNSREQYF. DNA for the CDR3: TGTGCCAGCTCAGACAGGAATTCCCGGGAGCAGTACTTC. The chain employs TRBV19 and TRBJ2-7; perhaps TRBD1 as D (6 bases). Germline values: CDR1 LNHDA, CDR2 SQIVND (reference sequence). This CDR3 contains 13 residues. The V gene lost 9 bases and the J gene lost 7 bases, with 19 bases spanning the gap.

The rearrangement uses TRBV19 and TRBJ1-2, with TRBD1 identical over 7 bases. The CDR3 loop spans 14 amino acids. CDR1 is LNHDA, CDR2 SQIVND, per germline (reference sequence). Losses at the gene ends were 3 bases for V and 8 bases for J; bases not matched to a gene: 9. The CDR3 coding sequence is TGTGCCAGTAGTATGGCCCTGACAGGGCGGGGCTACACCTTC. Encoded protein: CASSMALTGRGYTF.

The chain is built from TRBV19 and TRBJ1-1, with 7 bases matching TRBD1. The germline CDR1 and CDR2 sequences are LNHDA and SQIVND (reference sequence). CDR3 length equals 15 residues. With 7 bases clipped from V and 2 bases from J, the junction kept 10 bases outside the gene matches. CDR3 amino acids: CASTERGRINTEAFF. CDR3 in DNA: TGTGCCAGTACGGAGAGGGGGCGTATCAACACTGAAGCTTTCTTT. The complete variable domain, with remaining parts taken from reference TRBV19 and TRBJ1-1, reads DGGITQSPKYLFRKEGQNVTLSCEQNLNHDAMYWYRQDPGQGLRLIYYSQIVNDFQKGDIAEGYSVSREKKESFPLTVTSAQKNPTAFYLCASTERGRINTEAFFGQGTRLTVV.

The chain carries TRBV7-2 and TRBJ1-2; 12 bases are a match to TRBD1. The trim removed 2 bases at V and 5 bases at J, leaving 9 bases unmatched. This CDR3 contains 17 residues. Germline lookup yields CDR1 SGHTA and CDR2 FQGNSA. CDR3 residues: CASSLWGQGAGSYGYTF. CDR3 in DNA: TGTGCCAGCAGCTTATGGGGACAGGGGGCCGGTTCATATGGCTACACCTTC.

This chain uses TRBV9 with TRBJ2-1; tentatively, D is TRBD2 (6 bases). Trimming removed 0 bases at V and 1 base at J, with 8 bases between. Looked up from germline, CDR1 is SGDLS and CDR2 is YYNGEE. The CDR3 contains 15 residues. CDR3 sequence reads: CASSVAGDSYNEQFF. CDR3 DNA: TGTGCCAGCAGCGTAGCGGGAGATTCCTACAATGAGCAGTTCTTC.

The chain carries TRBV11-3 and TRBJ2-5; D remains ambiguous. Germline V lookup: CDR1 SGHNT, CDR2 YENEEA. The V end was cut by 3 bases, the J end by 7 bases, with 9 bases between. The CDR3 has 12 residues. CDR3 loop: CASSFISGTQYF. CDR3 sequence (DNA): TGTGCCAGCAGCTTTATATCGGGGACCCAGTACTTC.

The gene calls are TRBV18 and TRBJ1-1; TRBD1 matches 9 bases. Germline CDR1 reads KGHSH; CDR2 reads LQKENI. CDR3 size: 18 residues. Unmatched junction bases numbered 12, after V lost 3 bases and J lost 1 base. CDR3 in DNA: TGTGCCAGCTCACCCATACAGGGGGCCTTCTCTCCGAACACTGAAGCTTTCTTT. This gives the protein CASSPIQGAFSPNTEAFF. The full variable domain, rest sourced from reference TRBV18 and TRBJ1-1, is NAGVMQNPRHLVRRRGQEARLRCSPMKGHSHVYWYRQLPEEGLKFMVYLQKENIIDESGMPKERFSAEFPKEGPSILRIQQVVRGDSAAYFCASSPIQGAFSPNTEAFFGQGTRLTVV.